This entry describes one T cell receptor (beta chain). As yet, its antigen is unknown. At one of its ends the junction is not consistent with the germline gene, which may arise from a read error. The source of the sample is a study of cytomegalovirus exposure and HLA in healthy donors. The study's findings and limits: In an earlier analysis, productive rearrangement rates for most beta V segments clustered near 87% or 30%. The only immune exposure information that was available was CMV serostatus.

PCR involved 60 Vbeta and 13 Jbeta primers. Method: immunoSEQ multiplex PCR; TCRdb's copy keeps in-frame clones and lacks some. Here the sample spans under 300,000 clones, about 90% being singletons. The CDR3 runs to 15 residues. From germline, CDR1 is SEHNR and CDR2 FQNEAQ (reference sequence). This clonotype was sampled from a girl aged 2-10 years in good health and CMV-seronegative. Sequencing was performed on PBMCs. V is TRBV7-9 and J is TRBJ1-4, with D possibly matching TRBD1 (5 bases). The CDR3 region is CSSSDPQGLNEKLFF. CDR3 sequence (DNA): TGTTCCAGCAGCGATCCCCAGGGACTTAATGAAAAACTGTTTTTT.